This TCR beta chain was sequenced for a study of glioma-infiltrating T cells. Overall study results and limits: Tissue and blood shared very few CDR3 sequences. Tissue-blood divergence was below expectation in non-neoplastic patients, above in gliomas.

The CDR3 has 14 residues. Germline loops: CDR1 DFQATT, CDR2 SNEGSKA (reference sequence). TCR alpha and beta CDR3 regions were amplified from RNA using iRepertoire nested multiplex PCR. One-step reverse transcription and amplification started from approximately 100-400 ng of tissue mRNA or PBMC total RNA. MiXCR was run by TCRdb on the multiplex PCR reads, yielding one entry per CDR3 protein. This table holds around 93,000 distinct CDR3 sequences, around 42% found once. Comment on this clonotype: The target antigen is unknown. One end of the junction does not line up with germline, which may come from a read error.

This chain connects TRBV20-1 to TRBJ2-1, with TRBD2 matching over 13 bases. The end of the DNA aligns better with TRBJ2-7, so the J call may be wrong. Sequencing was done on a sample of glioma tissue, nonneoplastic brain tissue, or PBMCs (not recorded which). The origin of this receptor is a human donor with low-grade glioma or glioblastoma, undergoing nonglioma brain surgery, or in good health (not recorded which). This CDR3 is CSAGTSGAYNEQYF. The CDR3, as DNA: TGTAGTGCCGGGACTAGCGGGGCGTACAATGAGCAGTACTTC.